The 26 T cell receptor beta chains listed next were all sequenced from one sample in a study of cytomegalovirus exposure and HLA in healthy donors. This PCR relied on a set of 60 Vbeta primers and 13 Jbeta primers. Produced via immunoSEQ multiplex PCR; TCRdb's table is partial and in-frame only. The sample records about 98,000 clones, 55% to 80% being singletons. The sequenced material came from PBMCs. These receptors all come from a human donor in good health.

CDR3 sequence reads: CASSQDRTVSEQYF. CDR3 nucleotide sequence: TGCGCCAGCAGCCAAGATCGAACTGTGAGCGAGCAGTACTTC. The chain is built from TRBV4-1 and TRBJ2-7; D remains ambiguous. Germline CDR1 and CDR2: MGHRA and YSYEKL. The CDR3 consists of 14 residues. With 0 bases removed from V and 6 bases from J, the gap between germline ends came to 12 bases.

The CDR3 DNA is TGTGCCAGCAGTGCCCGGGACACGGTAGCCTACGAGCAGTACTTC. Its protein is CASSARDTVAYEQYF. The J gene is TRBJ2-7, the V gene TRBV28; D perhaps matches TRBD1 (6 bases). Trimming removed 5 bases from V and 2 bases from J, with 16 bases in between. This CDR3 region has 15 residues. The germline gives CDR1 MDHEN, CDR2 SYDVKM.

The chain recombines TRBV7-6 with TRBJ2-3, with D possibly TRBD1 on 5 matching bases. CDR1 is SGHVS, CDR2 FNYEAQ, per germline. The CDR3 length is 14 residues. Deletions cut 1 base from V and 5 bases from J, with 10 bases between. The DNA of the CDR3 is TGTGCCAGCAGCTTAGTAAGAAGGGGAGATACGCAGTATTTT. This gives the protein CASSLVRRGDTQYF. Drawing the rest from reference TRBV7-6 and TRBJ2-3, the complete variable domain is GAGVSQSPRYKVTKRGQDVALRCDPISGHVSLYWYRQALGQGPEFLTYFNYEAQQDKSGLPNDRFSAERPEGSISTLTIQRTEQRDSAMYRCASSLVRRGDTQYFGPGTRLTVL.

V usage is TRBV27 and J usage is TRBJ1-2; D gene ambiguous. V was shortened by 2 bases and J by 3 bases, with 7 bases between the two germline ends. Germline CDR1 and CDR2: MNHEY and SMNVEV (reference sequence). CDR3 length: 13 amino acids. CDR3 nucleotides: TGTGCCAGCAGTTTAAGCGGGTACTATGGCTACACCTTC. Its translation: CASSLSGYYGYTF.

This clone showed up just a few times. This chain uses TRBV7-9 with TRBJ2-5; 9 bases map to TRBD1. This CDR3 has 15 residues. Per the germline V gene, CDR1 is SEHNR and CDR2 is FQNEAQ (reference sequence). J was trimmed by 4 bases and V by 4 bases; bases with no gene match: 7. The CDR3 region is CASSSGQGQGETQYF. The CDR3 region has the DNA TGTGCCAGCAGCTCCGGACAGGGACAGGGAGAGACCCAGTACTTC. Based on the CDR3 plus reference TRBV7-9 and TRBJ2-5, the full variable domain is DTGVSQNPRHKITKRGQNVTFRCDPISEHNRLYWYRQTLGQGPEFLTYFQNEAQLEKSRLLSDRFSAERPKGSFSTLEIQRTEQGDSAMYLCASSSGQGQGETQYFGPGTRLLVL.

This chain joins TRBV7-9 and TRBJ2-5, with 15 bases aligning to TRBD2. The J call may not be correct, given that the DNA end is closer to TRBJ2-7. This CDR3 region has 17 residues. The germline V gene has CDR1 SEHNR and CDR2 FQNEAQ (reference sequence). The CDR3 region has the DNA TGTGCCAGCAGCCGGACAGGGACTAGCGGGGGGATCTACGAGCAGTACTTC. Amino acid sequence: CASSRTGTSGGIYEQYF.

The J gene is TRBJ1-1, the V gene TRBV11-2; 8 bases align to TRBD1. CDR1 SGHAT and CDR2 FQNNGV come from the germline V gene. The CDR3 has 13 residues. V trimming: 6 bases; J trimming: 5 bases; junction bases outside the gene matches: 5. The CDR3 loop reads CASRPTGGTEAFF. In nucleotides, the CDR3 is TGTGCCAGCAGGCCTACAGGGGGGACTGAAGCTTTCTTT.

This chain uses TRBV6-1 with TRBJ1-1; possibly TRBD1 for D (5 bases). Trimming pared 4 bases from V and 7 bases from J, leaving 13 bases between. This CDR3 has 13 residues. Per germline, CDR1 MNHNS and CDR2 SASEGT. For the CDR3, the DNA is TGTGCCAGCAGTGTCCGGACACCAAGTGAAGCTTTCTTT. Amino acid sequence: CASSVRTPSEAFF.

The table lists this clone with a few counts. The rearrangement joins TRBV11-2 to TRBJ2-7; D is ambiguous. The CDR3 is 13 amino acids. Germline lookup yields CDR1 SGHAT and CDR2 FQNNGV. Trimming removed 9 bases from V and 2 bases from J, with 14 bases in between. The DNA for the CDR3 is TGTGCCAGTGATACGGGTCCCCCCTACGAGCAGTACTTC. It is translated as CASDTGPPYEQYF.

The chain has TRBV30 and TRBJ2-5; weak D call: TRBD1 (6 bases). CDR1 and CDR2 (germline): GTSNPN, SVGIG (reference sequence). This CDR3 is built from 13 residues. The ends were cut back, 1 base at V and 3 bases at J, with 9 bases in the middle. The CDR3 loop is CAWSEGVKETQYF. CDR3 in DNA: TGTGCCTGGAGTGAGGGGGTTAAAGAGACCCAGTACTTC.

This clone was counted between two and nine times. The chain is built from TRBV29-1 and TRBJ1-2; D perhaps matches TRBD1 (6 bases). Germline V gene data show CDR1 as SQVTM and CDR2 as ANQGSEA. CDR3 length: 13 amino acids. V gave up 7 bases and J gave up 8 bases, with 20 bases separating them. The CDR3 DNA sequence: TGCAGCGCCGCGGGGGGCCCAGGGGTAGGCTACACCTTC. Protein: CSAAGGPGVGYTF.

This clone was observed a single time. The chain uses TRBV27 and TRBJ1-5; perhaps TRBD1 as D (6 bases). Germline V gene lookup returns CDR1 MNHEY and CDR2 SMNVEV (reference sequence). Trimming shortened V by 8 bases and J by 5 bases, and 13 bases separated the two germline ends. The CDR3 is made up of 13 amino acids. The DNA of the CDR3 is TGTGCCAGCGCAAGGGCAGGGGATCAGCCCCAGCATTTT. This encodes CASARAGDQPQHF.

This clone was observed a handful of times. V is TRBV7-9 and J is TRBJ2-5, with D tentatively TRBD2 (6 bases). CDR3 length: 13 residues. Trimming shortened V by 4 bases and J by 7 bases, and 13 bases separated the two germline ends. Germline V gene sequence: CDR1 SEHNR, CDR2 FQNEAQ (reference sequence). The DNA for the CDR3 is TGTGCCAGCAGCTCGGTCTTGGAGGGGACCCAGTACTTC. Amino acids: CASSSVLEGTQYF.

This clone was detected only a few times. The CDR3: CASSFAGGMGEQFF. As DNA, the CDR3 is TGTGCCAGCAGCTTTGCAGGAGGAATGGGTGAGCAGTTCTTC. The J gene is TRBJ2-1, the V gene TRBV11-3; a possible D gene is TRBD2 (5 bases). The CDR3 covers 14 residues. The germline gives CDR1 SGHNT, CDR2 YENEEA. V dropped 3 bases and J dropped 9 bases, with 15 bases sitting between them.

The gene calls are TRBV5-1 and TRBJ2-7; TRBD1 matches at 7 bases. V lost 0 bases to trimming and J lost 0 bases; unmatched junction nucleotides: 3. The CDR3 sequence is 15 residues long. The germline V gene has CDR1 SGHRS and CDR2 YFSETQ. CDR3 region: CASSLADRASYEQYF. DNA of the CDR3: TGCGCCAGCAGCTTGGCCGACAGGGCCTCCTACGAGCAGTACTTC.

This chain links TRBV19 with TRBJ2-1, with 9 nucleotides matching TRBD1. Trimming took 5 bases from V and 10 from J; bases not matched to a gene: 15. Germline-derived CDR1 and CDR2 are LNHDA and SQIVND (reference sequence). The CDR3 length is 16 residues. The CDR3 nucleotides read TGTGCCAGTAGTCCCCTCCTCCGGGACAGGGTTTCCGAGCAGTTCTTC. It yields the protein CASSPLLRDRVSEQFF. The entire variable domain, with the rest obtained from reference TRBV19 and TRBJ2-1, is as follows: DGGITQSPKYLFRKEGQNVTLSCEQNLNHDAMYWYRQDPGQGLRLIYYSQIVNDFQKGDIAEGYSVSREKKESFPLTVTSAQKNPTAFYLCASSPLLRDRVSEQFFGPGTRLTVL.

Only a few counts were recorded for this clone. The chain links TRBV30 to TRBJ2-7; D uncertain. Germline CDR1 GTSNPN, CDR2 SVGIG (reference sequence). This CDR3 region has 11 residues. Trimming left V 2 bases short and J 2 bases short, with 4 bases between. CDR3 in DNA: TGTGCCTGGAGTTCTACCTACGAGCAGTACTTC. Its translation is CAWSSTYEQYF.

V and J are TRBV14 and TRBJ1-1, with a possible D match to TRBD1 (6 bases). The CDR3 covers 13 residues. Germline CDR1 SGHDN, CDR2 FVKESK. The V end lost 6 bases, the J end lost 7 bases, and 15 bases lay between the germline ends. DNA for the CDR3: TGTGCCAGCAGGCAAATGGGGGCTGGTGAAGCTTTCTTT. This encodes CASRQMGAGEAFF.

The chain employs TRBV28 and TRBJ1-4; TRBD1 is a possible D gene (6 bases). Germline V gene lookup returns CDR1 MDHEN and CDR2 SYDVKM. The CDR3 length is 15 residues. V shed 10 bases and J shed 6 bases, with 21 bases lying between them. CDR3 amino acids: CATMEGGRIYEKLFF. DNA for the CDR3: TGTGCCACTATGGAGGGGGGGCGGATTTATGAAAAACTGTTTTTT.

This clone came up a few times. The chain recombines TRBV7-8 with TRBJ1-1, with 8 bases identical to TRBD1. CDR1 is SGHVS, CDR2 FQNEAQ, per germline. The CDR3 has 15 residues. J lost 4 bases, V lost 4 bases, and 8 bases had no gene match. The CDR3 protein is CASSSSRGRVTEAFF. The DNA for the CDR3 is TGTGCCAGCAGCTCGTCCAGGGGGCGAGTCACTGAAGCTTTCTTT.

This chain uses TRBV28 with TRBJ2-1; tentative D call: TRBD1 (7 bases). The length of the CDR3 is 17 residues. Germline-derived CDR1 and CDR2 are MDHEN and SYDVKM. V was trimmed by 4 bases and J by 7 bases, leaving 23 bases between them. As DNA, the CDR3 is TGTGCCAGCAGTTCCCCCCTGGAGGGGGCGGGGTGGAATGAGCAGTTCTTC. Encoded protein: CASSSPLEGAGWNEQFF.

This clone appeared a few times. CDR3 bases: TGTGCCATCAGTGCAACCGGTGACAAAAACAATGAGCAGTTCTTC. The encoded protein is CAISATGDKNNEQFF. V usage is TRBV10-3 and J usage is TRBJ2-1; D gene uncertain. Trimming left V 4 bases short and J 5 bases short, with 15 bases between. The CDR3 runs 15 residues. From germline, CDR1 is ENHRY and CDR2 SYGVKD.

V is TRBV4-1 and J is TRBJ2-5; D ambiguous. Germline V CDR1 and CDR2: MGHRA, YSYEKL. Deletions cut 1 base from V and 3 bases from J, with 9 bases between. The CDR3 contains 14 residues. The CDR3 DNA reads as TGCGCCAGCAGCCAAGTTCACAGTAAAGAGACCCAGTACTTC. Amino acid sequence: CASSQVHSKETQYF.

The chain links TRBV5-1 to TRBJ2-5; 9 bases are shared with TRBD1. The last part of the DNA fits TRBJ2-7 better; the J call may be wrong. From germline, CDR1 is SGHRS and CDR2 YFSETQ. This CDR3 region has 13 residues. CDR3 bases: TGCGCCAGCAGCTTGGGGGACAGGGACGAGCAGTACTTC. Translated: CASSLGDRDEQYF.

The sample holds one count of this clone. This chain joins TRBV13 and TRBJ2-7, with TRBD1 as a possible D gene (6 bases). Between the trimmed V and J ends, which lost 3 bases and 0 bases, there was a span of 9 bases. The CDR3 loop spans 14 amino acids. Germline V gene sequence: CDR1 PRHDT, CDR2 FYEKMQ (reference sequence). The CDR3 loop is CASSFGQLSYEQYF. CDR3 bases: TGTGCCAGCAGCTTTGGACAGCTCTCCTACGAGCAGTACTTC.

The CDR3, as DNA: TGCGCCAGCAGTGAGTCGGCAGGGCCTACCGGGGAGCTGTTTTTT. It yields the protein CASSESAGPTGELFF. V usage is TRBV10-1 and J usage is TRBJ2-2; possibly TRBD1 for D (5 bases). The CDR3 runs to 15 residues. The V end was cut by 0 bases, the J end by 5 bases, with 10 bases between. Germline CDR1 WNHNN, CDR2 SYGVQD (reference sequence).